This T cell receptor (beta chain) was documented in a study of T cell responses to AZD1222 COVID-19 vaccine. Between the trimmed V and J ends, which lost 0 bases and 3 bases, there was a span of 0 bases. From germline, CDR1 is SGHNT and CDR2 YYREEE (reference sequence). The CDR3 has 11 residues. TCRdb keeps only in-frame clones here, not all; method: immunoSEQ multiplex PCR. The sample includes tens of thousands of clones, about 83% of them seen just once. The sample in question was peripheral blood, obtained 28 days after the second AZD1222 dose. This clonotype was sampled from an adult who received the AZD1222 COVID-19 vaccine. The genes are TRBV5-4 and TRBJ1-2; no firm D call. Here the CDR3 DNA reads TGTGCCAGCAGCTTGGACTATGGCTACACCTTC. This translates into CASSLDYGYTF.